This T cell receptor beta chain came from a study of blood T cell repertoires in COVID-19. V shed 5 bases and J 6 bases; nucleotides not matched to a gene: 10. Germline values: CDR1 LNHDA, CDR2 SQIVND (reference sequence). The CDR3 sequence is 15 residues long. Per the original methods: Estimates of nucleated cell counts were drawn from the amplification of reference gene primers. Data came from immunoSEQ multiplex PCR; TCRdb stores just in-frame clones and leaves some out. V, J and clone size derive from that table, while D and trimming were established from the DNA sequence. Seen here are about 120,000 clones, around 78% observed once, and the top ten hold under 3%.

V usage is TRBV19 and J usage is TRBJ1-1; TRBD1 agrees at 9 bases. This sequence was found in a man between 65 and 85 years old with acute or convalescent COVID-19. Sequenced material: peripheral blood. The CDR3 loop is CASSARTGEKAEAFF. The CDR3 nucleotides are TGTGCCAGTAGTGCTAGGACAGGGGAAAAAGCTGAAGCTTTCTTT.